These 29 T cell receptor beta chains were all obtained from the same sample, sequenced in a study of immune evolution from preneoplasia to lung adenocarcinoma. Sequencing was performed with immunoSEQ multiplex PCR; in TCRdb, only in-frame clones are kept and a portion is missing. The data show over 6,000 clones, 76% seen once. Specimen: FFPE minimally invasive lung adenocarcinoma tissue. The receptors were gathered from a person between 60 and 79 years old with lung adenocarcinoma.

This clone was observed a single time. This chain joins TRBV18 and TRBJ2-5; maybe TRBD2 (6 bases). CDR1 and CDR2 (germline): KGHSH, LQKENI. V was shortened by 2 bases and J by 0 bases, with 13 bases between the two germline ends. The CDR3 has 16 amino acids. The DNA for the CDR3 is TGTGCCAGCTCACCAAACGTCGGCGGGAACCAAGAGACCCAGTACTTC. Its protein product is CASSPNVGGNQETQYF.

The CDR3 nucleotides read TGTGCCAGCAGCTTAGGTGACGAGCAGTACTTC. Protein product: CASSLGDEQYF. The chain carries TRBV7-9 and TRBJ2-7, with no clear D. Trimming stripped 1 base from V and 5 bases from J, with 3 bases between. Germline V gene data show CDR1 as SEHNR and CDR2 as FQNEAQ (reference sequence). The CDR3 consists of 11 residues.

The CDR3 loop is CASSGGTGPGEKLFF. The CDR3 DNA sequence: TGCGCCAGCAGCGGGGGGACAGGGCCAGGGGAAAAACTGTTTTTT. The chain has TRBV5-1 and TRBJ1-4, with 9 bases identical to TRBD1. Germline V CDR1 and CDR2: SGHRS, YFSETQ. This CDR3 comprises 15 residues. Trimming took 4 bases from V and 8 from J; bases not matched to a gene: 9. The full variable domain, in which reference TRBV5-1 and TRBJ1-4 provide the parts outside the CDR3, is KAGVTQTPRYLIKTRGQQVTLSCSPISGHRSVSWYQQTPGQGLQFLFEYFSETQRNKGNFPGRFSGRQFSNSRSEMNVSTLELGDSALYLCASSGGTGPGEKLFFGSGTQLSVL.

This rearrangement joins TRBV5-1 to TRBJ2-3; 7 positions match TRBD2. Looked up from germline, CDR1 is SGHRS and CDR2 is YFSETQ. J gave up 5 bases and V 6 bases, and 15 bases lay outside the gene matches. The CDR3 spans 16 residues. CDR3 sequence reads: CASTSVGGRAGDTQYF. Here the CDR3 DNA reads TGCGCCAGCACCTCCGTGGGTGGGAGGGCCGGAGATACGCAGTATTTT.

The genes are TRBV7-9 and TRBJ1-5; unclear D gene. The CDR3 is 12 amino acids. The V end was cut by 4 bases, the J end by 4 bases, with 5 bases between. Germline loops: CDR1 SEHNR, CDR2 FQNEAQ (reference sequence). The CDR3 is CASSSMNQPQHF. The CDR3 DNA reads TGTGCCAGCAGCTCAATGAATCAGCCCCAGCATTTT.

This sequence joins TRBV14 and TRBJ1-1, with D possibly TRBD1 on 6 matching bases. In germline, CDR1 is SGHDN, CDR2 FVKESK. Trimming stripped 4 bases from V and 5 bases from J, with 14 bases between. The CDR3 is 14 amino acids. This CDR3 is CASSPHRVGTEAFF. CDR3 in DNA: TGTGCCAGCAGCCCCCACAGGGTCGGGACTGAAGCTTTCTTT.

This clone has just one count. For the CDR3, the DNA is TGCGCCAGCAGCACGGAAGCGGGAGTGGGGACCGGGGAGCTGTTTTTT. Residues: CASSTEAGVGTGELFF. V gene TRBV5-1 combines with J gene TRBJ2-2, with TRBD2 identical over 8 bases. The V and J ends lost 4 bases and 5 bases, in that order; junction bases with no gene match: 10. CDR1 SGHRS and CDR2 YFSETQ come from the germline V gene. There are 16 residues in the CDR3.

The chain's CDR3 is CASRHSGVPNEKLFF. The CDR3 bases are TGTGCCAGCAGGCATTCAGGGGTGCCTAATGAAAAACTGTTTTTT. The V and J genes are TRBV6-1 and TRBJ1-4, with D possibly being TRBD1 (6 bases). CDR1 is MNHNS and CDR2 is SASEGT in the germline V gene. Trimming removed 6 bases from V and 3 bases from J, with 14 bases in between. The CDR3 is made up of 15 amino acids.

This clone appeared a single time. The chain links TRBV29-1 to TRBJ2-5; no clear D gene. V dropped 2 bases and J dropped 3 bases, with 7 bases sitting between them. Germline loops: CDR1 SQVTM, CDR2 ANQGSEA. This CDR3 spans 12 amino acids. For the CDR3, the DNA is TGCAGCGTTGAAATCGAGGAAGAGACCCAGTACTTC. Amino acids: CSVEIEEETQYF. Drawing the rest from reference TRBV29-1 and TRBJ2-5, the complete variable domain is SAVISQKPSRDICQRGTSLTIQCQVDSQVTMMFWYRQQPGQSLTLIATANQGSEATYESGFVIDKFPISRPNLTFSTLTVSNMSPEDSSIYLCSVEIEEETQYFGPGTRLLVL.

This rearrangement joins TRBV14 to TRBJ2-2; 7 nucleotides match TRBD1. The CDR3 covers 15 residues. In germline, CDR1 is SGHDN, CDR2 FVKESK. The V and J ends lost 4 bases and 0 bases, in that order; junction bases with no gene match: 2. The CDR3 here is CASSRGTANTGELFF. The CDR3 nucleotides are TGTGCCAGCAGCCGTGGGACAGCGAACACCGGGGAGCTGTTTTTT.

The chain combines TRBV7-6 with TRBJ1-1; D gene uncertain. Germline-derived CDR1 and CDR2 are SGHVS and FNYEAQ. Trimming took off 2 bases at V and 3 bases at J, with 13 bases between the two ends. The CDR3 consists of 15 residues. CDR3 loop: CASSLILDGDTEAFF. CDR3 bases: TGTGCCAGCAGCTTAATTCTGGATGGGGACACTGAAGCTTTCTTT.

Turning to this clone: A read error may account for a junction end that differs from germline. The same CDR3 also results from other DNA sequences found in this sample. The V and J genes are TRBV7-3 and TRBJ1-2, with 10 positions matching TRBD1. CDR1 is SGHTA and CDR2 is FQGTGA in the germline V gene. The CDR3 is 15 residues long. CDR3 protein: CASSPTGGADYGYTF. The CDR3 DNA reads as TGTGCCAGCAGCCCGACAGGGGGCGCAGACTATGGCTACACCTTT.

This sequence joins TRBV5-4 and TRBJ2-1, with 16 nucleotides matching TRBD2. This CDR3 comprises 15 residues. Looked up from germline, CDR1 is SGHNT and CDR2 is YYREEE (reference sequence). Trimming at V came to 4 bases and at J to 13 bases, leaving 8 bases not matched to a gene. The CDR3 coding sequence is TGTGCCAGCAGCAGAGCCGGGACTAGCGGGAGGGCTCAGTTCTTC. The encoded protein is CASSRAGTSGRAQFF.

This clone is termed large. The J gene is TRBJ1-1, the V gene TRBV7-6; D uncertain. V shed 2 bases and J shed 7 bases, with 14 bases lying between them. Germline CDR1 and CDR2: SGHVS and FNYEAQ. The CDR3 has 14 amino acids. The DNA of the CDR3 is TGTGCCAGCAGCTTAATCGGCGAAGAGCATGAAGCTTTCTTT. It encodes CASSLIGEEHEAFF. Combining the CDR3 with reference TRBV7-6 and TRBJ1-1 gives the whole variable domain GAGVSQSPRYKVTKRGQDVALRCDPISGHVSLYWYRQALGQGPEFLTYFNYEAQQDKSGLPNDRFSAERPEGSISTLTIQRTEQRDSAMYRCASSLIGEEHEAFFGQGTRLTVV.

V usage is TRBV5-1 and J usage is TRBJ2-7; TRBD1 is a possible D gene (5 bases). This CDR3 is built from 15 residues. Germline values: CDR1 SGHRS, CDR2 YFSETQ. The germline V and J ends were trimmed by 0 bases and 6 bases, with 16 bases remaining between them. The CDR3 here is CASSLGPGIRVEQYF. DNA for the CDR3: TGCGCCAGCAGCTTGGGTCCCGGTATCAGGGTCGAGCAGTACTTC.

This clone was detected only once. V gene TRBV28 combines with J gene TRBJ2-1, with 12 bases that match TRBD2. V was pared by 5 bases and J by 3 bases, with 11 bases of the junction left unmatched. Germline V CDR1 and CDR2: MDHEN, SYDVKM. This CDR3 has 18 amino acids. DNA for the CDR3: TGTGCCAGCAGTCATCGAACCGGGACTAGCGGGTTCTACAATGAGCAGTTCTTC. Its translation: CASSHRTGTSGFYNEQFF. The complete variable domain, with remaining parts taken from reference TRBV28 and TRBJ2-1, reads DVKVTQSSRYLVKRTGEKVFLECVQDMDHENMFWYRQDPGLGLRLIYFSYDVKMKEKGDIPEGYSVSREKKERFSLILESASTNQTSMYLCASSHRTGTSGFYNEQFFGPGTRLTVL.

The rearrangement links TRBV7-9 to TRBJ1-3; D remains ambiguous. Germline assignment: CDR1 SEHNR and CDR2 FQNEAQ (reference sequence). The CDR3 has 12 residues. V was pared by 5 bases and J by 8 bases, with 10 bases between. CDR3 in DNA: TGTGCCAGCAGCCCACCCGGGTACACCATATATTTT. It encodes CASSPPGYTIYF.

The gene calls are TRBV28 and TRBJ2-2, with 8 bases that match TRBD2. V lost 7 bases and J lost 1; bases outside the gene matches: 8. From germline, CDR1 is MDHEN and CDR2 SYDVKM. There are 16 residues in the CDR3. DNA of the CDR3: TGTGCCAGCAAAGGGGCTAGCGGGCAGAACACCGGGGAGCTGTTTTTT. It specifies CASKGASGQNTGELFF.

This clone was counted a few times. The CDR3 sequence: CASSRGSLYEQYF. DNA of the CDR3: TGTGCCAGCAGTAGAGGGAGCTTATACGAGCAGTACTTC. This rearrangement joins TRBV5-6 to TRBJ2-7; tentatively, D is TRBD2 (5 bases). V lost 5 bases to trimming and J lost 4 bases, with 13 bases between them. The CDR3 has 13 residues. In germline, CDR1 is SGHDT, CDR2 YYEEEE.

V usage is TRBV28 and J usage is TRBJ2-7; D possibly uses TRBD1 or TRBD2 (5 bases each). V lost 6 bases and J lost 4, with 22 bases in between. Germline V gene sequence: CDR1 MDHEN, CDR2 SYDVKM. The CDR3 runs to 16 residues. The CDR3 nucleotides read TGTGCCAGCAGGTCCCTCCGTGGACGGGACCCTTACGAGCAGTACTTC. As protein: CASRSLRGRDPYEQYF.

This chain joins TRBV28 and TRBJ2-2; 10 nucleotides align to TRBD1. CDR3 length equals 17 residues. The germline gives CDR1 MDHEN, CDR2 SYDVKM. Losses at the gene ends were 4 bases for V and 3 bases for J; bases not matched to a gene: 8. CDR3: CASSSNRDRGDTGELFF. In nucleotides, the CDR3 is TGTGCCAGCAGTTCAAACCGGGACAGGGGTGACACCGGGGAGCTGTTTTTT.

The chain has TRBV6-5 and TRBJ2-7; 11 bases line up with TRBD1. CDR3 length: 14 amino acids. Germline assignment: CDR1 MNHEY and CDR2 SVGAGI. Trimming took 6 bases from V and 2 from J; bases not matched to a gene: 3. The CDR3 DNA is TGTGCCAGCAGCGGGACAGGGGGACCCTACGAGCAGTACTTC. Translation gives CASSGTGGPYEQYF.

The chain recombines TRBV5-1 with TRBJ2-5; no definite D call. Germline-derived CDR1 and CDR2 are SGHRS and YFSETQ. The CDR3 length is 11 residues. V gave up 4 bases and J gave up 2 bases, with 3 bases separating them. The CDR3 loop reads CASSQQETQYF. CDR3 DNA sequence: TGCGCCAGCAGCCAGCAAGAGACCCAGTACTTC. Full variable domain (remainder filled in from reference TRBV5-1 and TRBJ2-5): KAGVTQTPRYLIKTRGQQVTLSCSPISGHRSVSWYQQTPGQGLQFLFEYFSETQRNKGNFPGRFSGRQFSNSRSEMNVSTLELGDSALYLCASSQQETQYFGPGTRLLVL.

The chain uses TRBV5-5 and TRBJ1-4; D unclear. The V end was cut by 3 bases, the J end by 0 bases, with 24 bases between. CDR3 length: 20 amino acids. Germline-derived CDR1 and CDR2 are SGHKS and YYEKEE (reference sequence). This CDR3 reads CASSSNRRVTDWATNEKLFF. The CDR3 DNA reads TGTGCCAGCAGCTCGAATCGACGGGTAACAGACTGGGCAACTAATGAAAAACTGTTTTTT. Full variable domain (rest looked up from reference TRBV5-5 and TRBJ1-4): DAGVTQSPTHLIKTRGQQVTLRCSPISGHKSVSWYQQVLGQGPQFIFQYYEKEERGRGNFPDRFSARQFPNYSSELNVNALLLGDSALYLCASSSNRRVTDWATNEKLFFGSGTQLSVL.

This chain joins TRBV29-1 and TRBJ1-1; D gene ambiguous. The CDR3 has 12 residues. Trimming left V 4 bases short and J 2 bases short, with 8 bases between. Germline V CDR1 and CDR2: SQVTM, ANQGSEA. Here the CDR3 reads CSVVTVNTEAFF. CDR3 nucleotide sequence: TGCAGCGTTGTCACCGTTAACACTGAAGCTTTCTTT.

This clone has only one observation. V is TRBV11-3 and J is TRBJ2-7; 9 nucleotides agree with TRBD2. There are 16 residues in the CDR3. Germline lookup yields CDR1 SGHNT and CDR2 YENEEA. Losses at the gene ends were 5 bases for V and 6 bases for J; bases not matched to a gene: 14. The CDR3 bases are TGTGCCAGCAGCAAACTGGGACTAGCCTCCGGGCGCGAGCAGTACTTC. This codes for CASSKLGLASGREQYF.

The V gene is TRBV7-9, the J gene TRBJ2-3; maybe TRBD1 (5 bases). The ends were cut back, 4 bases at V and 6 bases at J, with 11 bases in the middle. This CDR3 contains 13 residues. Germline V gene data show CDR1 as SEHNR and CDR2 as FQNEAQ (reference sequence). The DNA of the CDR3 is TGTGCCAGCAGCTCCAACAACAGGGATACGCAGTATTTT. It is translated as CASSSNNRDTQYF.

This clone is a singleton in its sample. The CDR3 sequence: CASSRLLGETQYF. The CDR3 nucleotides are TGTGCCAGCAGCCGCCTCCTCGGCGAGACCCAGTACTTC. The rearrangement uses TRBV6-6 and TRBJ2-5; D uncertain. Germline-derived CDR1 and CDR2 are MNHNY and SVGAGI (reference sequence). CDR3 size: 13 residues. V dropped 6 bases and J dropped 5 bases, with 13 bases sitting between them.

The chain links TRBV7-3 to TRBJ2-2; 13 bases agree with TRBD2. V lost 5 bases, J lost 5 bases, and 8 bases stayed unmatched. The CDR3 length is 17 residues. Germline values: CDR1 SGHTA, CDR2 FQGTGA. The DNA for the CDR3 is TGTGCCAGCAGCCGTGCCGTGGGACTAGCGGGAACCGGGGAGCTGTTTTTT. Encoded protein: CASSRAVGLAGTGELFF.